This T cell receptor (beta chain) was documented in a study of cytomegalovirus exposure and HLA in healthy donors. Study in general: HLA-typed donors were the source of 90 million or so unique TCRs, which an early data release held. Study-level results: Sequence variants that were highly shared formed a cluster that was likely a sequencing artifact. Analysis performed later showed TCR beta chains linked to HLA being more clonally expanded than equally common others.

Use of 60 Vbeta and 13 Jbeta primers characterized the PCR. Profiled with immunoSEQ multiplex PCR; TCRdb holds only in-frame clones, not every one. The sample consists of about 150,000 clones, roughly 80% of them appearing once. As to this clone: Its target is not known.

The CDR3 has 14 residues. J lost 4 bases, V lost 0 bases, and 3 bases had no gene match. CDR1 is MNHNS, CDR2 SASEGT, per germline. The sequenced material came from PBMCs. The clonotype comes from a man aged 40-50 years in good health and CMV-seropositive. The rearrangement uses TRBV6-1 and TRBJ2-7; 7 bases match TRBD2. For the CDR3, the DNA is TGTGCCAGCAGTGAAGCGGGGGGGATATACGAGCAGTACTTC. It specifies CASSEAGGIYEQYF.